This T cell receptor beta chain originates from a study of shared clonotypes between healthy human individuals. Study-wide findings and caveats: Sampling covered nothing but blood. Tissue TCR repertoires likely differ from those found in blood.

On sorted subsets, replicate PCRs used about 180 ng DNA, or about 30,000 T cell genomes. Produced via immunoSEQ multiplex PCR; TCRdb's table is partial and in-frame only. The data show 2 million to 2.5 million clones, around 93% seen once. This clone was seen just once. Its specificity is not known. The study drew its donors from healthy HIV-negative adults without recent acute infections or vaccinations. With 6 bases removed from V and 6 bases from J, the gap between germline ends came to 14 bases. The CDR3 loop spans 13 amino acids. CDR1 and CDR2 (germline): SQVTM, ANQGSEA. The chain employs TRBV29-1 and TRBJ1-4; possibly TRBD1 for D (6 bases). Sequencing was carried out using naive CD4+ T cells from PBMCs. As to subset: CD45RA+ positively selected. The TCR was taken from a young man in good health. Some clones in this sample may be carry-over from other donors' samples. In nucleotides, the CDR3 is TGCAGCGTCCCCGGGGGCGCCCATGAAAAACTGTTTTTT. Residues: CSVPGGAHEKLFF. The entire variable domain, with the rest obtained from reference TRBV29-1 and TRBJ1-4, is as follows: SAVISQKPSRDICQRGTSLTIQCQVDSQVTMMFWYRQQPGQSLTLIATANQGSEATYESGFVIDKFPISRPNLTFSTLTVSNMSPEDSSIYLCSVPGGAHEKLFFGSGTQLSVL.